This TCR beta chain was captured by sequencing in a study of T cell changes during pregnancy in multiple sclerosis (dated by TCRdb to the late 2010s). A note on the overall study: Changes in the T cell repertoire over the course of pregnancy were examined in this study in women with multiple sclerosis.

About this clone itself: Its antigen is currently not known. There are no base qualities to consult, and no much larger clone falls within one base.

The library was generated by the immunoSEQ multiplex PCR assay. The immuneACCESS repertoire file appears here via TCRdb, limited to in-frame rearrangements. These files lack a portion of the clones; in checked studies, under half of the deficit traces to unresolved V genes, and the cause of the others is not known. In this sample the table shows around 63,000 clones, about nine tenths of which occur a single time. The ten largest clones take up 1% to 1.5% of the sample. Trimming removed 4 bases from V and 4 bases from J, leaving 17 bases between the germline ends. The CDR3 covers 15 residues, taking in both the cysteine and the phenylalanine. CDR3 DNA is the only sequence kept; it has 45 bases, read in frame from the first base. From the germline V gene, CDR1 is SGHRS and CDR2 is YFSETQ.

The sequence was obtained from a female donor in good health, enrolled as a control in a pregnancy study. The source material was peripheral blood, sampled after pregnancy. Rearrangement joined TRBV5-1 to TRBJ1-1; TRBD1 is perhaps the D gene, given 6 matching bases. The nucleotide sequence reads as follows: TGCGCCAGCAGCCCGGTGACAGGAGCAGGCACTGAAGCTTTCTTT. It translates as CASSPVTGAGTEAFF.